Included here is one T cell receptor beta chain sequence, with context. The antigen remains unidentified. The data belong to a study of siplizumab effects on memory and regulatory T cells. The protocol was immunoSEQ multiplex PCR, while the TCRdb copy is restricted to in-frame clones and leaves out a portion. The repertoire has 100,000 to 110,000 clones, approximately 92% of them found once; the top ten carry 0.14% to 0.15%. Study-wide results and limits: Naive T cells seemed more diverse than memory cells and seemed major alloresponse contributors.

Sequencing was performed on CD4+ T cells sorted from blood. The receptor comes from a human donor in good health.

The CDR3 loop is CASSRGSGEPQHF. CDR3 bases: TGTGCCAGCAGCCGAGGCTCAGGGGAGCCCCAGCATTTT. The gene calls are TRBV4-2 and TRBJ1-5, with D maybe TRBD1 (6 bases). Germline V gene data show CDR1 as LGHNA and CDR2 as YNFKEQ. The CDR3 extends over 13 amino acids. Trimming stripped 4 bases from V and 8 bases from J, with 12 bases between.